Listed here are 14 T cell receptor beta chains from one sample, sequenced in a study of monozygotic twins with cystic fibrosis. The table came from immunoSEQ multiplex PCR; TCRdb's copy has only in-frame clones and leaves some out. This sample has approximately 11,000 clones, with approximately 85% found just once. The source material was blood. These receptor sequences come from a man aged 18 to 35 with cystic fibrosis.

The rearrangement joins TRBV9 to TRBJ1-1, with D hard to call. The CDR3 consists of 14 residues. Germline-derived CDR1 and CDR2 are SGDLS and YYNGEE. Trimming took off 3 bases at V and 0 bases at J, with 9 bases between the two ends. The CDR3 coding sequence is TGTGCCAGCAGCGACGGCCCCGTGAACACTGAAGCTTTCTTT. It codes for CASSDGPVNTEAFF.

There are a few counts of this clone. This chain connects TRBV19 to TRBJ2-7; D ambiguous. Germline V CDR1 and CDR2: LNHDA, SQIVND (reference sequence). The CDR3 contains 11 residues. Deletions cut 5 bases from V and 7 bases from J, with 9 bases between. The CDR3, as DNA: TGTGCCAGTAGTCTCTTGGGGGAGCAGTACTTC. Translating gives CASSLLGEQYF.

In nucleotides, the CDR3 is TGTGCCAGCAGTTACTCCCAGGGGGGCTCCTACGAGCAGTACTTC. This translates into CASSYSQGGSYEQYF. The chain carries TRBV6-5 and TRBJ2-7, with TRBD1 as a possible D gene (7 bases). CDR1 is MNHEY and CDR2 is SVGAGI in the germline V gene. The CDR3 loop spans 15 amino acids. With 0 bases removed from V and 0 bases from J, the gap between germline ends came to 9 bases.

The J gene is TRBJ2-7, the V gene TRBV6-1; TRBD1 is a possible D gene (6 bases). Trimming stripped 11 bases from V and 1 base from J, with 9 bases between. From germline, CDR1 is MNHNS and CDR2 SASEGT. This CDR3 is 11 amino acids long. Here the CDR3 DNA reads TGTGCCGGAGGACAGTCCTACGAGCAGTACTTC. This gives the protein CAGGQSYEQYF.

The V call is TRBV2, the J call TRBJ2-1, with TRBD2 matching 11 bases. The length of the CDR3 is 14 residues. Germline V gives CDR1 SNHLY, CDR2 FYNNEI. The V and J ends lost 4 bases and 8 bases, in that order; junction bases with no gene match: 4. The chain's CDR3 is CASSGGTSGYEQFF. In nucleotides, the CDR3 is TGTGCCAGCAGTGGCGGGACTAGCGGCTATGAGCAGTTCTTC.

The rearrangement uses TRBV5-5 and TRBJ2-6, with a possible D match to TRBD2 (5 bases). Trimming pared 3 bases from V and 0 bases from J, leaving 10 bases between. Germline V lookup: CDR1 SGHKS, CDR2 YYEKEE (reference sequence). The CDR3 runs 16 residues. In nucleotides, the CDR3 is TGTGCCAGCAGCTCCGGACTGCACTCTGGGGCCAACGTCCTGACTTTC. Protein: CASSSGLHSGANVLTF.

V usage is TRBV5-1 and J usage is TRBJ2-1; D possibly corresponds to TRBD2 (6 bases). The germline V and J ends were trimmed by 2 bases and 5 bases, with 17 bases remaining between them. The CDR3 is 16 residues long. Germline assignment: CDR1 SGHRS and CDR2 YFSETQ. The CDR3 region has the DNA TGCGCCAGCAGCTTTGGAGGGCGTCAGGGTGACAATGAGCAGTTCTTC. Its protein product is CASSFGGRQGDNEQFF.

The rearrangement uses TRBV7-6 and TRBJ2-7; TRBD2 agrees at 15 bases. The CDR3 totals 18 residues. Germline loops: CDR1 SGHVS, CDR2 FNYEAQ. V shed 5 bases and J 3 bases; nucleotides not matched to a gene: 11. In DNA form, the CDR3 reads TGTGCCAGCAGCCCCGGACTAGCGGGAGGGCCGTGGTTCTACGAGCAGTACTTC. It codes for CASSPGLAGGPWFYEQYF. The full variable domain, rest sourced from reference TRBV7-6 and TRBJ2-7, is GAGVSQSPRYKVTKRGQDVALRCDPISGHVSLYWYRQALGQGPEFLTYFNYEAQQDKSGLPNDRFSAERPEGSISTLTIQRTEQRDSAMYRCASSPGLAGGPWFYEQYFGPGTRLTVT.

The chain combines TRBV2 with TRBJ2-7; possibly TRBD2 for D (7 bases). The V gene lost 2 bases and the J gene lost 6 bases, with 14 bases spanning the gap. CDR1 is SNHLY, CDR2 FYNNEI, per germline. The CDR3 extends over 14 amino acids. This chain's CDR3 is CASSEYVGGREQYF. CDR3 sequence (DNA): TGTGCCAGCAGTGAATACGTCGGGGGGCGCGAGCAGTACTTC.

This sequence joins TRBV7-2 and TRBJ2-5; D gene ambiguous. Germline V CDR1 and CDR2: SGHTA, FQGNSA. The germline V and J ends were trimmed by 3 bases and 1 base, with 6 bases remaining between them. The CDR3 contains 13 residues. The DNA for the CDR3 is TGTGCCAGCAGCTTGGTGTCCCAAGAGACCCAGTACTTC. This codes for CASSLVSQETQYF.

V usage is TRBV28 and J usage is TRBJ1-2, with a possible D match to TRBD1 (6 bases). The CDR3 loop spans 13 amino acids. Trimming cost V 2 bases and J 7 bases, with 11 bases left between them. Per germline, CDR1 MDHEN and CDR2 SYDVKM. As DNA, the CDR3 is TGTGCCAGCAGTTTACAGGGGTACTCTGGCTACACCTTC. It translates to CASSLQGYSGYTF.

The rearrangement links TRBV18 to TRBJ2-1; D gene uncertain. The CDR3 covers 13 residues. In germline, CDR1 is KGHSH, CDR2 LQKENI. V lost 0 bases and J lost 5, with 5 bases in between. The CDR3 DNA reads as TGTGCCAGCTCACCACCAGTAGACAATGAGCAGTTCTTC. Translating it yields CASSPPVDNEQFF.

V is TRBV30 and J is TRBJ2-2, with TRBD2 matching over 11 bases. This CDR3 has 17 amino acids. Germline V gene lookup returns CDR1 GTSNPN and CDR2 SVGIG (reference sequence). Germline trimming cut 7 bases from V and 0 bases from J; bases unmatched to any gene: 10. The CDR3 loop is CALDLAGGPTNTGELFF. The DNA of the CDR3 is TGTGCCTTAGACCTAGCGGGGGGCCCGACGAACACCGGGGAGCTGTTTTTT.

The CDR3 sequence is CASSTGPYTDTQYF. CDR3 in DNA: TGTGCCAGTAGTACAGGGCCCTACACAGATACGCAGTATTTT. This chain connects TRBV19 to TRBJ2-3, with D possibly being TRBD1 (5 bases). The ends were cut back, 4 bases at V and 2 bases at J, with 10 bases in the middle. This CDR3 contains 14 residues. The germline gives CDR1 LNHDA, CDR2 SQIVND (reference sequence).